Listed below are T cell receptor beta chains from one sample, sequenced in a study of beta chain features in type 1 diabetes. TCRdb keeps only in-frame clones here, not all; method: immunoSEQ multiplex PCR. Among about 620,000 clones listed, around a sixth were seen once. The material sequenced was naive CD4+ T cells from blood. Receptor source: a man aged 18 to 30 in good health. CDR3s include the opening cysteine and the closing phenylalanine or tryptophan. The D gene is left open where the match is weak. Clone size, where shown, is once, few, many, or a class for clones that have expanded.

few | TRBD1 | TRBJ1-2 | TRBV10-3 | CAISELSEGANGYTF | TGTGCCATCAGTGAACTATCCGAGGGGGCTAATGGCTACACCTTC
few | . | TRBJ1-6 | TRBV7-7 | CASSLAQDSPLHF | TGTGCTAGCAGCTTAGCGCAGGATTCACCCCTCCACTTT
few | TRBD1 | TRBJ2-7 | TRBV27 | CASRRDRVYEQYF | TGTGCCAGCAGACGGGACAGGGTCTACGAGCAGTACTTC
few | TRBD1 | TRBJ2-7 | TRBV4-3 | CASSPSDRDSYEQYF | TGCGCCAGCAGCCCCTCGGACAGGGACTCCTACGAGCAGTACTTC
. | . | TRBJ2-2 | TRBV19 | CASSFTGELFF | TGTGCCAGTTCCTTCACCGGGGAGCTGTTTTTT
few | . | TRBJ2-1 | TRBV7-2 | CASSSRSGLFPLNEQFF | TGTGCCAGCAGCTCGCGATCGGGACTTTTTCCCCTCAATGAGCAGTTCTTC
. | TRBD1 | TRBJ1-2 | TRBV19 | CASSIGTGEYGYTF | TGTGCCAGTAGTATAGGGACAGGAGAATATGGCTACACCTTC
few | TRBD2 | TRBJ2-7 | TRBV28 | CASSSPGLATSYEQYF | TGTGCCAGCAGTTCCCCCGGACTAGCGACCTCCTACGAGCAGTACTTC
. | . | TRBJ1-1 | TRBV5-1 | CASSFRELTEAFF | TGCGCCAGCAGCTTCCGGGAGCTCACTGAAGCTTTCTTT
. | TRBD1 | TRBJ2-7 | TRBV5-6 | CASSSSLDRTSYEQYF | TGTGCCAGCAGCTCCTCGTTGGACAGGACCTCCTACGAGCAGTACTTC
few | . | TRBJ1-5 | TRBV2 | CASSLLDQPQHF | TGTGCCAGCAGCTTGCTCGATCAGCCCCAGCATTTT
. | TRBD1 | TRBJ1-1 | TRBV27 | CASRLRGQPEAFF | TGTGCCAGCAGGTTAAGGGGACAGCCTGAAGCTTTCTTT
. | . | TRBJ2-2 | TRBV10-3 | CAIQETENTGELFF | TGTGCCATCCAGGAGACAGAGAACACCGGGGAGCTGTTTTTT
. | . | TRBJ2-7 | TRBV18 | CASSPRALEQYF | TGTGCCAGCTCACCCCGCGCCCTCGAGCAGTACTTC
. | . | TRBJ2-7 | TRBV27 | CASSLSIGIRGNEQYF | TGTGCCAGCAGTTTATCAATAGGTATACGGGGCAACGAGCAGTACTTC
few | . | TRBJ1-1 | TRBV15 | CATSRGQNTEAFF | TGTGCCACCAGTCGGGGACAGAACACTGAAGCTTTCTTT
. | . | TRBJ2-6 | TRBV5-1 | CASSGRQFSGANVLTF | TGCGCCAGCAGCGGGAGACAGTTTTCTGGGGCCAACGTCCTGACTTTC
few | . | TRBJ2-7 | TRBV11-2 | CASSPQRAGYEQYF | TGTGCCAGCAGCCCACAGAGGGCCGGCTACGAGCAGTACTTC
. | . | TRBJ1-1 | TRBV28 | CASSPLGRAGVNTEAFF | TGTGCCAGCAGCCCATTGGGACGAGCAGGGGTGAACACTGAAGCTTTCTTT
few | . | TRBJ2-3 | TRBV7-3 | CASTLTGARTDTQYF | TGTGCCAGCACCTTAACGGGAGCCCGCACAGATACGCAGTATTTT
few | . | TRBJ1-1 | TRBV5-1 | CASTTGLNTEAFF | TGCGCCAGCACGACAGGTTTGAACACTGAAGCTTTCTTT
few | TRBD1 | TRBJ1-1 | TRBV7-3 | CASSAITQGGAEAFF | TGTGCCAGCAGCGCGATAACCCAGGGGGGAGCTGAAGCTTTCTTT
. | . | TRBJ1-1 | TRBV9 | CASSVAPGAWNTEAFF | TGTGCCAGCAGCGTAGCCCCAGGGGCGTGGAACACTGAAGCTTTCTTT
. | TRBD1 | TRBJ2-7 | TRBV19 | CASGDRSYEQYF | TGTGCCAGTGGGGACAGGAGCTACGAGCAGTACTTC
. | . | TRBJ2-4 | TRBV5-6 | CASSLGSAKNIQYF | TGTGCCAGCAGCTTGGGTTCGGCCAAAAACATTCAGTACTTC
few | TRBD1 | TRBJ1-5 | TRBV7-9 | CASSLGGQGAQPQHF | TGTGCCAGCAGCTTAGGGGGACAGGGGGCACAGCCCCAGCATTTT
few | . | TRBJ2-3 | TRBV18 | CASSPVASGSTDTQYF | TGTGCCAGCTCACCAGTCGCAAGCGGGAGCACAGATACGCAGTATTTT
few | . | TRBJ1-5 | TRBV19 | CASSKGQPQHF | TGTGCCAGTAGTAAGGGGCAGCCCCAGCATTTT
few | TRBD1 | TRBJ2-7 | TRBV18 | CASSTRDRDHEQYF | TGTGCCAGCTCAACCCGGGACAGGGACCACGAGCAGTACTTC
. | TRBD1 | TRBJ2-3 | TRBV9 | CASTTGQASDTQYF | TGTGCCAGCACCACCGGACAGGCCTCTGATACGCAGTATTTT
few | . | TRBJ2-7 | TRBV9 | CASSDQNYEQYF | TGTGCCAGCAGCGACCAGAACTACGAGCAGTACTTC